The 32 T cell receptor beta chains below were found in one sample sequenced in a study of blood T cell repertoires in COVID-19. Profiling relied on immunoSEQ multiplex PCR, and the TCRdb table lists in-frame clones only, not all of them. Of roughly 200,000 clones listed, around 83% are singletons. Sample: PBMCs or T cells enriched from blood (not recorded which). These TCRs come from a woman in her twenties or thirties who had been exposed to COVID-19.

The rearrangement uses TRBV2 and TRBJ2-3, with a tentative D call TRBD2 (7 bases). The germline gives CDR1 SNHLY, CDR2 FYNNEI. The CDR3 extends over 15 amino acids. Trimming stripped 7 bases from V and 3 bases from J, with 17 bases between. The CDR3 DNA reads TGTGCCAGCAAAGGCGGGGGCGGGGCGACAGATACGCAGTATTTT. This codes for CASKGGGGATDTQYF.

This clone was observed a single time. The chain carries TRBV7-8 and TRBJ1-1; D gene uncertain. The CDR3 extends over 16 amino acids. Germline V gene data show CDR1 as SGHVS and CDR2 as FQNEAQ. The V gene lost 4 bases and the J gene lost 1 base, with 16 bases spanning the gap. CDR3 sequence: CASSSNRARPNTEAFF. The CDR3, as DNA: TGTGCCAGCAGCTCTAATCGAGCCAGGCCGAACACTGAAGCTTTCTTT.

The chain combines TRBV30 with TRBJ1-5, with D possibly TRBD1 on 5 matching bases. The CDR3 has 13 residues. V was trimmed by 0 bases and J by 4 bases, leaving 7 bases between them. Per germline, CDR1 GTSNPN and CDR2 SVGIG (reference sequence). The CDR3 bases are TGTGCCTGGAGTGTACAGGAAAATCAGCCCCAGCATTTT. This gives the protein CAWSVQENQPQHF.

The CDR3 sequence: CASSITGGTEAFF. The CDR3 nucleotides are TGTGCCAGTAGTATAACAGGGGGGACTGAAGCTTTCTTT. The rearrangement joins TRBV19 to TRBJ1-1; 8 nucleotides line up with TRBD1. Germline assignment: CDR1 LNHDA and CDR2 SQIVND (reference sequence). The V segment lost 2 bases and the J segment 5 bases; nucleotides outside the gene matches: 1. The CDR3 has 13 residues.

V usage is TRBV5-1 and J usage is TRBJ1-4, with D possibly being TRBD1 (5 bases). Between the trimmed V and J ends, which lost 5 bases and 11 bases, there was a span of 19 bases. Germline V gene data show CDR1 as SGHRS and CDR2 as YFSETQ. This CDR3 has 14 amino acids. CDR3 amino acids: CASSGGTQSEKLFF. The DNA of the CDR3 is TGCGCCAGCAGTGGGGGGACCCAAAGCGAGAAACTGTTTTTT.

This clone turned up a few times. This sequence joins TRBV9 and TRBJ2-3, with D maybe TRBD1 (5 bases). V was cut by 3 bases and J by 7 bases, with 15 bases left in between. Looked up from germline, CDR1 is SGDLS and CDR2 is YYNGEE. The CDR3 consists of 14 residues. CDR3 sequence reads: CASSGSRGLNTQYF. The CDR3 DNA sequence: TGTGCCAGCAGCGGGAGTAGGGGCCTTAATACGCAGTATTTT. The full variable domain, its missing parts supplied by reference TRBV9 and TRBJ2-3, is DSGVTQTPKHLITATGQRVTLRCSPRSGDLSVYWYQQSLDQGLQFLIQYYNGEERAKGNILERFSAQQFPDLHSELNLSSLELGDSALYFCASSGSRGLNTQYFGPGTRLTVL.

The chain carries TRBV28 and TRBJ2-6; a weak D match, TRBD2 (5 bases). Germline CDR1 reads MDHEN; CDR2 reads SYDVKM. Trimming removed 2 bases from V and 0 bases from J, with 8 bases in between. The CDR3 sequence is 16 residues long. In DNA form, the CDR3 reads TGTGCCAGCAGTTTAGGGGAGCCCTCTGGGGCCAACGTCCTGACTTTC. Its translation: CASSLGEPSGANVLTF.

The genes are TRBV24-1 and TRBJ1-2, with TRBD1 as a possible D gene (6 bases). Germline-derived CDR1 and CDR2 are KGHDR and SFDVKD. The CDR3 runs 10 residues. V was cut by 8 bases and J by 8 bases, with 8 bases left in between. The CDR3 protein is CATTGEGYTF. Here the CDR3 DNA reads TGTGCCACCACAGGGGAAGGCTACACCTTC.

The genes are TRBV7-6 and TRBJ1-5; 8 bases fit TRBD1. This CDR3 is 15 amino acids long. Germline CDR1 reads SGHVS; CDR2 reads FNYEAQ. The V and J ends lost 4 bases and 2 bases, in that order; junction bases with no gene match: 4. The CDR3 DNA is TGTGCCAGCAGCTCCTCGACAGGGGGCAATCAGCCCCAGCATTTT. Protein: CASSSSTGGNQPQHF. Variable domain in full (rest from reference TRBV7-6 and TRBJ1-5): GAGVSQSPRYKVTKRGQDVALRCDPISGHVSLYWYRQALGQGPEFLTYFNYEAQQDKSGLPNDRFSAERPEGSISTLTIQRTEQRDSAMYRCASSSSTGGNQPQHFGDGTRLSIL.

This clone was seen a few times. J is TRBJ2-1 and V is TRBV7-2, with D tentatively TRBD2 (5 bases). Trimming stripped 4 bases from V and 3 bases from J, with 22 bases between. Per the germline V gene, CDR1 is SGHTA and CDR2 is FQGNSA. The CDR3 length is 18 residues. The CDR3 spells CASSSIRIWRRGYNEQFF. In DNA form, the CDR3 reads TGTGCCAGCAGCTCTATCCGGATTTGGCGCCGGGGCTACAATGAGCAGTTCTTC.

This clone appeared a few times. The genes are TRBV29-1 and TRBJ1-5, with D possibly matching TRBD1 (5 bases). Germline V gene data show CDR1 as SQVTM and CDR2 as ANQGSEA. The V and J ends lost 3 bases and 9 bases respectively, with 12 bases between them. The CDR3 loop spans 12 amino acids. CDR3 in DNA: TGCAGCGTTGAGATAACAGGCGGGCCCCAGCATTTT. Translated: CSVEITGGPQHF.

This chain connects TRBV3-1 (or the pseudogene TRBV3-2) to TRBJ1-4; TRBD1 agrees at 9 bases. V gave up 8 bases and J gave up 8 bases; unmatched junction bases: 6. The CDR3 sequence is 13 residues long. The germline V gene has CDR1 LGHDT and CDR2 YNNKEL (reference sequence). This chain's CDR3 is CASDGTGKEKLFF. The CDR3 nucleotides read TGTGCCAGCGATGGGACAGGGAAGGAAAAACTGTTTTTT.

The chain couples TRBV9 to TRBJ2-5, with D perhaps TRBD1 (5 bases). Germline V CDR1 and CDR2: SGDLS, YYNGEE. The CDR3 loop spans 12 amino acids. V was cut by 5 bases and J by 5 bases, with 10 bases left in between. The CDR3 reads CASSSGKETQYF. The CDR3 nucleotides read TGTGCCAGCAGTTCAGGGAAGGAGACCCAGTACTTC.

This clone was recorded only once. V and J are TRBV4-1 and TRBJ1-1, with 9 nucleotides matching TRBD1. This CDR3 has 14 amino acids. Trimming at V came to 5 bases and at J to 5 bases, leaving 6 bases not matched to a gene. Germline loops: CDR1 MGHRA, CDR2 YSYEKL. CDR3 coding DNA: TGCGCCAGCAGCACACAGGGGGCAGAAACTGAAGCTTTCTTT. It specifies CASSTQGAETEAFF.

The chain combines TRBV5-1 with TRBJ1-3; TRBD1 is a possible D gene (6 bases). With 4 bases removed from V and 3 bases from J, the gap between germline ends came to 11 bases. The germline CDR1 and CDR2 sequences are SGHRS and YFSETQ. The CDR3 runs 14 residues. CDR3: CASSVQGSGNTIYF. CDR3 in DNA: TGCGCCAGCAGCGTACAGGGAAGTGGAAACACCATATATTTT.

Turning to this clone: This could be a read error, since a much larger clone is one nucleotide away. The chain links TRBV7-9 to TRBJ2-6; no definite D call. There are 14 residues in the CDR3. Between the trimmed V and J ends, which lost 4 bases and 0 bases, there was a span of 4 bases. From germline, CDR1 is SEHNR and CDR2 FQNEAQ (reference sequence). CDR3 in DNA: TGTGCCAGCAGCTCCTTCTCTGGGGCCAACGTCCTGACTTTC. It is translated as CASSSFSGANVLTF.

The chain employs TRBV7-9 and TRBJ1-2, with 9 bases identical to TRBD1. CDR1 and CDR2 from the germline V gene are SEHNR and FQNEAQ (reference sequence). The CDR3 is 15 residues long. V trimming: 3 bases; J trimming: 4 bases; junction bases outside the gene matches: 6. CDR3 in DNA: TGTGCCAGCAGCTTCCGGGACAGGGAAACCTATGGCTACACCTTC. Its translation: CASSFRDRETYGYTF.

The V gene is TRBV24-1, the J gene TRBJ1-6, with D possibly matching TRBD1 (5 bases). From germline, CDR1 is KGHDR and CDR2 SFDVKD. V shed 3 bases and J shed 7 bases, with 12 bases lying between them. There are 15 residues in the CDR3. CDR3 loop: CATSDAGRENSPLHF. The CDR3 nucleotides read TGTGCCACCAGTGATGCGGGACGGGAGAATTCACCCCTCCACTTT.

As regards this clone: One end of the junction does not line up with germline, which may come from a read error. The chain recombines TRBV6-2 or TRBV6-3 with TRBJ1-1; D possibly corresponds to TRBD1 (6 bases). The CDR3 has 15 amino acids. Germline V gives CDR1 MNHEY, CDR2 SVGEGT. The CDR3 is CASSSSHTGNPEAFF. The CDR3 nucleotides are TGTGCCAGCAGTTCAAGCCATACAGGGAACCCTGAAGCTTTCTTT.

V is TRBV4-1 and J is TRBJ1-6, with a weak D call TRBD1 (5 bases). V was trimmed by 1 base and J by 3 bases, leaving 7 bases between them. The CDR3 spans 15 residues. CDR1 and CDR2 (germline): MGHRA, YSYEKL. The CDR3 loop reads CASSQGRDYNSPLHF. For the CDR3, the DNA is TGCGCCAGCAGCCAAGGCAGGGACTATAATTCACCCCTCCACTTT.

This chain uses TRBV5-6 with TRBJ2-4; D remains ambiguous. Between the trimmed V and J ends, which lost 1 base and 3 bases, there was a span of 11 bases. Germline assignment: CDR1 SGHDT and CDR2 YYEEEE. The CDR3 spans 15 residues. The CDR3 reads CASSLSWYGKNIQYF. The CDR3 nucleotides read TGTGCCAGCAGCTTGAGCTGGTACGGCAAAAACATTCAGTACTTC.

The chain carries TRBV10-2 and TRBJ1-2; TRBD1 aligns across 8 bases. The CDR3 length is 15 residues. CDR1 is WSHSY and CDR2 is SAAADI in the germline V gene. With 8 bases clipped from V and 4 bases from J, the junction kept 12 bases outside the gene matches. CDR3 loop: CASAGQGMLGYGYTF. CDR3 coding DNA: TGCGCCAGCGCCGGACAGGGTATGCTGGGCTATGGCTACACCTTC.

The J gene is TRBJ2-7, the V gene TRBV6-1; D is perhaps TRBD1 (7 bases). Between the trimmed V and J ends, which lost 8 bases and 5 bases, there was a span of 16 bases. The germline CDR1 and CDR2 sequences are MNHNS and SASEGT. The CDR3 totals 13 residues. The CDR3 DNA sequence: TGTGCCAGCGATAGGACAGGAGGGCACGAGCAGTACTTC. Translation: CASDRTGGHEQYF.

Only one count was recorded for this clone. This rearrangement joins TRBV4-1 to TRBJ1-5; D not resolved. The CDR3 loop spans 15 amino acids. Trimming took 0 bases from V and 3 from J, leaving 9 bases between them. Germline assignment: CDR1 MGHRA and CDR2 YSYEKL. The DNA of the CDR3 is TGCGCCAGCAGCCAAGAGGGGAGATACAATCAGCCCCAGCATTTT. It encodes CASSQEGRYNQPQHF.

The chain has TRBV27 and TRBJ2-6; D is unclear. Per the germline V gene, CDR1 is MNHEY and CDR2 is SMNVEV (reference sequence). The ends were cut back, 2 bases at V and 0 bases at J, with 11 bases in the middle. This CDR3 is built from 17 residues. CDR3 bases: TGTGCCAGCAGTTTACTAGGAGCCGTCTCTGGGGCCAACGTCCTGACTTTC. It translates to CASSLLGAVSGANVLTF.

V usage is TRBV29-1 and J usage is TRBJ2-1; 10 nucleotides match TRBD2. Germline assignment: CDR1 SQVTM and CDR2 ANQGSEA. The CDR3 is made up of 15 amino acids. V trimming: 6 bases; J trimming: 6 bases; junction bases outside the gene matches: 11. DNA of the CDR3: TGCAGCGTCGACCTCGGCAGCGGGGGGGTCAATGAGCAGTTCTTC. Residues: CSVDLGSGGVNEQFF.

The genes are TRBV7-2 and TRBJ2-1; possible D gene TRBD2, 5 bases. This CDR3 comprises 16 residues. Germline CDR1 and CDR2: SGHTA and FQGNSA. Trimming stripped 1 base from V and 1 base from J, with 11 bases between. The CDR3 protein is CASSLVARGSYNEQFF. The DNA of the CDR3 is TGTGCCAGCAGCTTAGTGGCCCGGGGATCCTACAATGAGCAGTTCTTC. Looking up the rest from reference TRBV7-2 and TRBJ2-1 gives the full variable domain: GAGVSQSPSNKVTEKGKDVELRCDPISGHTALYWYRQSLGQGLEFLIYFQGNSAPDKSGLPSDRFSAERTGGSVSTLTIQRTQQEDSAVYLCASSLVARGSYNEQFFGPGTRLTVL.

The chain has TRBV14 and TRBJ1-3; D ambiguous. Germline CDR1 is SGHDN and CDR2 is FVKESK. This CDR3 is 13 amino acids long. The ends were cut back, 4 bases at V and 14 bases at J, with 18 bases in the middle. The CDR3 coding sequence is TGTGCCAGCAGCCCTGACGAAGCGATCCAAGTATATTTT. Its translation is CASSPDEAIQVYF.

This chain joins TRBV10-3 and TRBJ1-1; D is unresolved. Between the trimmed V and J ends, which lost 0 bases and 9 bases, there was a span of 5 bases. This CDR3 contains 11 residues. Per the germline V gene, CDR1 is ENHRY and CDR2 is SYGVKD. This chain's CDR3 is CAISESGKAFF. CDR3 bases: TGTGCCATCAGTGAGTCCGGGAAAGCTTTCTTT.

This sequence joins TRBV27 and TRBJ2-7, with TRBD2 identical over 14 bases. The CDR3 length is 15 residues. After removal of 4 bases from V and 4 bases from J, the junction contained 3 bases not matched to a gene. Germline V gene data show CDR1 as MNHEY and CDR2 as SMNVEV (reference sequence). The CDR3 loop reads CASSSGLAGVYEQYF. In DNA form, the CDR3 reads TGTGCCAGCAGTTCGGGACTAGCGGGGGTATACGAGCAGTACTTC.

This chain joins TRBV5-1 and TRBJ2-7; 10 bases match TRBD1. J gave up 2 bases and V 7 bases, and 9 bases lay outside the gene matches. The germline V gene has CDR1 SGHRS and CDR2 YFSETQ. The CDR3 extends over 15 amino acids. The CDR3 reads CASASPGQGAYEQYF. The CDR3 region has the DNA TGCGCCAGCGCGAGTCCCGGACAGGGGGCCTACGAGCAGTACTTC.

The rearrangement uses TRBV19 and TRBJ1-1; perhaps TRBD1 as D (5 bases). In germline, CDR1 is LNHDA, CDR2 SQIVND (reference sequence). V lost 5 bases to trimming and J lost 3 bases, with 16 bases between them. The CDR3 is made up of 15 amino acids. The CDR3 is CASSPRDWEDTEAFF. In DNA form, the CDR3 reads TGTGCCAGTAGTCCCCGGGACTGGGAGGACACTGAAGCTTTCTTT.